The 30 T cell receptor beta chains below all came from one sample that was sequenced in a study of blood T cell repertoires in COVID-19. Only in-frame clones appear in the TCRdb table, and some are missing; sequencing was by immunoSEQ multiplex PCR. Seen here are roughly 200,000 clones, about nine tenths observed once, and the top ten hold 4%. Material for sequencing was PBMCs or T cells enriched from blood (not recorded which). The receptors come from a young woman with acute COVID-19.

The chain carries TRBV6-2 or TRBV6-3 and TRBJ1-1, with a possible D match to TRBD1 (6 bases). V dropped 6 bases and J dropped 4 bases, with 15 bases sitting between them. CDR3 size: 14 residues. Germline V gene data show CDR1 as MNHEY and CDR2 as SVGEGT. The CDR3 DNA reads as TGTGCCAGCAGCTGGGGGGGGGCGGGCACTGAAGCTTTCTTT. It codes for CASSWGGAGTEAFF.

DNA for the CDR3: TGTGCCAGCAGTCAGGACAGGGCCTACGAGCAGTACTTC. Protein sequence: CASSQDRAYEQYF. The V and J genes are TRBV27 and TRBJ2-7; 8 bases align to TRBD1. Germline trimming cut 5 bases from V and 2 bases from J; bases unmatched to any gene: 2. The germline CDR1 and CDR2 sequences are MNHEY and SMNVEV (reference sequence). The length of the CDR3 is 13 residues.

This clone was seen more than once but under ten times. The CDR3 region has the DNA TGTGCCTGGACTGAGGGAAAGTATGGCTACACCTTC. This gives the protein CAWTEGKYGYTF. This chain joins TRBV30 and TRBJ1-2; D gene ambiguous. Germline-derived CDR1 and CDR2 are GTSNPN and SVGIG (reference sequence). The CDR3 sequence is 12 residues long. V dropped 4 bases and J dropped 5 bases, with 11 bases sitting between them. The whole variable domain, remainder taken from reference TRBV30 and TRBJ1-2, is SQTIHQWPATLVQPVGSPLSLECTVEGTSNPNLYWYRQAAGRGLQLLFYSVGIGQISSEVPQNLSASRPQDRQFILSSKKLLLSDSGFYLCAWTEGKYGYTFGSGTRLTVV.

The V and J genes are TRBV7-8 and TRBJ2-7, with D perhaps TRBD2 (7 bases). Trimming cost V 1 base and J 3 bases, with 13 bases left between them. The CDR3 covers 15 residues. Germline V CDR1 and CDR2: SGHVS, FQNEAQ. The CDR3 DNA reads TGTGCCAGCAGCTTAGAACGGGGGGCTTTCTACGAGCAGTACTTC. This codes for CASSLERGAFYEQYF.

The rearrangement uses TRBV18 and TRBJ1-1; D gene unclear. The ends were cut back, 4 bases at V and 3 bases at J, with 9 bases in the middle. The germline gives CDR1 KGHSH, CDR2 LQKENI. This CDR3 comprises 13 residues. In nucleotides, the CDR3 is TGTGCCAGCTCACAACAATCTTACACTGAAGCTTTCTTT. This encodes CASSQQSYTEAFF.

The chain couples TRBV19 to TRBJ2-3; 8 bases are a match to TRBD2. This CDR3 contains 15 residues. Germline trimming cut 1 base from V and 3 bases from J; bases unmatched to any gene: 3. Per the germline V gene, CDR1 is LNHDA and CDR2 is SQIVND (reference sequence). The DNA for the CDR3 is TGTGCCAGTAGTATAGGTGGCGGGGGGACAGATACGCAGTATTTT. It yields the protein CASSIGGGGTDTQYF.

This clone was recorded only once. CDR3 sequence reads: CASSYEAGTYEQYF. The CDR3 coding sequence is TGTGCCAGCAGCTATGAAGCGGGGACCTACGAGCAGTACTTC. The chain is built from TRBV11-2 and TRBJ2-7, with 7 bases fitting TRBD2. The germline V gene encodes CDR1 SGHAT and CDR2 FQNNGV. V gave up 4 bases and J gave up 2 bases; unmatched junction bases: 5. This CDR3 region has 14 residues.

A single count supports this clone. CDR3 DNA: TGTGCCAGCAGCTTTCTAGCGGGGGGGTTCGGCAAAAACATTCAGTACTTC. Translation gives CASSFLAGGFGKNIQYF. The gene calls are TRBV7-2 and TRBJ2-4, with TRBD2 identical over 12 bases. This CDR3 comprises 17 residues. V lost 3 bases, J lost 3 bases, and 6 bases stayed unmatched. The germline V gene encodes CDR1 SGHTA and CDR2 FQGNSA. Looking up the rest from reference TRBV7-2 and TRBJ2-4 gives the full variable domain: GAGVSQSPSNKVTEKGKDVELRCDPISGHTALYWYRQSLGQGLEFLIYFQGNSAPDKSGLPSDRFSAERTGGSVSTLTIQRTQQEDSAVYLCASSFLAGGFGKNIQYFGAGTRLSVL.

The chain recombines TRBV6-5 with TRBJ1-1; 7 nucleotides align to TRBD1. The CDR3 length is 16 residues. CDR1 MNHEY and CDR2 SVGAGI come from the germline V gene. J gave up 3 bases and V 4 bases, and 11 bases lay outside the gene matches. In nucleotides, the CDR3 is TGTGCCAGCAGTTTAAGCTTAGACAGGGCCCACACTGAAGCTTTCTTT. It encodes CASSLSLDRAHTEAFF.

The chain joins TRBV12-3 or TRBV12-4 to TRBJ2-1; D is perhaps TRBD1 (6 bases). The CDR3 totals 13 residues. The V gene lost 8 bases and the J gene lost 2 bases, with 10 bases spanning the gap. The CDR3 sequence is CASSDRPYNEQFF. CDR3 nucleotides: TGTGCCAGCTCAGACAGGCCCTACAATGAGCAGTTCTTC.

This chain connects TRBV7-7 to TRBJ2-1; 8 positions match TRBD2. This CDR3 has 17 amino acids. The V gene end was trimmed by 2 bases and the J gene end by 4 bases; junction bases not matched to a gene: 10. Germline V gene lookup returns CDR1 SSHAT and CDR2 FNYEAQ (reference sequence). The CDR3 DNA reads as TGTGCCAGCAGCTTAATAGCCCCTGGACTAGCTTACAATGAGCAGTTCTTC. It encodes CASSLIAPGLAYNEQFF.

The chain has TRBV5-1 and TRBJ2-1; TRBD2 matches at 9 bases. Trimming took 5 bases from V and 6 from J; bases not matched to a gene: 9. The V gene's germline CDR1 is SGHRS and CDR2 YFSETQ. This CDR3 is built from 15 residues. CDR3 nucleotides: TGCGCCAGCAGTTATCTAGCGGGGTCCGTCAATGAGCAGTTCTTC. This sequence encodes CASSYLAGSVNEQFF.

This chain joins TRBV7-2 and TRBJ2-1; 9 bases map to TRBD1. The germline gives CDR1 SGHTA, CDR2 FQGNSA. The CDR3 contains 15 residues. V was clipped by 4 bases and J by 7 bases; unmatched bases: 8. CDR3: CASSSGQGRMNEQFF. The CDR3 DNA reads as TGTGCCAGCAGCTCGGGACAGGGTAGGATGAATGAGCAGTTCTTC.

The chain carries TRBV10-3 and TRBJ2-1; 12 positions match TRBD1. This CDR3 has 18 residues. Unmatched junction bases numbered 11, after V lost 4 bases and J lost 4 bases. Per germline, CDR1 ENHRY and CDR2 SYGVKD. CDR3 loop: CAISGGQGATFVYNEQFF. As DNA, the CDR3 is TGTGCCATCAGTGGGGGACAGGGGGCCACCTTTGTGTACAATGAGCAGTTCTTC.

The chain combines TRBV2 with TRBJ2-3, with TRBD2 matching 7 bases. The V gene end was trimmed by 10 bases and the J gene end by 0 bases; junction bases not matched to a gene: 7. Germline values: CDR1 SNHLY, CDR2 FYNNEI. The CDR3 is made up of 14 amino acids. The CDR3 nucleotides read TGTGCCACCTCAGCGGGGCGAAGCACAGATACGCAGTATTTT. Translated: CATSAGRSTDTQYF.

The chain links TRBV5-5 to TRBJ1-5; 7 bases line up with TRBD1. This CDR3 contains 14 residues. V lost 0 bases and J lost 6; bases outside the gene matches: 3. CDR1 and CDR2 from the germline V gene are SGHKS and YYEKEE (reference sequence). For the CDR3, the DNA is TGTGCCAGCAGCTTGGGGGCAGGGGGTCAGCCCCAGCATTTT. As protein: CASSLGAGGQPQHF.

The sample holds one count of this clone. The chain couples TRBV5-4 to TRBJ1-5; D unclear. There are 15 residues in the CDR3. The germline V gene encodes CDR1 SGHNT and CDR2 YYREEE (reference sequence). V lost 0 bases and J 4 bases, leaving 11 bases between the germline ends. CDR3 sequence: CASSLGPGGNQPQHF. CDR3 nucleotide sequence: TGTGCCAGCAGCTTGGGACCGGGAGGGAATCAGCCCCAGCATTTT.

This chain uses TRBV5-4 with TRBJ2-2; 11 bases agree with TRBD1. Germline V gives CDR1 SGHNT, CDR2 YYREEE (reference sequence). The CDR3 sequence is 16 residues long. Trimming at V came to 3 bases and at J to 3 bases, leaving 4 bases not matched to a gene. The CDR3 region is CASSSPGQGDTGELFF. The CDR3 region has the DNA TGTGCCAGCAGCTCCCCGGGACAGGGGGACACCGGGGAGCTGTTTTTT.

The chain uses TRBV19 and TRBJ1-2, with no clear D. Germline values: CDR1 LNHDA, CDR2 SQIVND (reference sequence). V was trimmed by 10 bases and J by 3 bases, leaving 15 bases between them. The CDR3 is made up of 13 amino acids. CDR3: CATLSRRDYGYTF. Written as DNA, the CDR3 is TGTGCCACCCTGTCCCGGAGGGACTATGGCTACACCTTC.

The table lists this clone with a count of one. This chain joins TRBV30 and TRBJ2-3; possibly TRBD2 for D (7 bases). The CDR3 runs 14 residues. Trimming left V 0 bases short and J 4 bases short, with 11 bases between. The germline V gene encodes CDR1 GTSNPN and CDR2 SVGIG (reference sequence). This CDR3 is CAWSVGGAPDTQYF. The CDR3 DNA is TGTGCCTGGAGTGTGGGGGGGGCCCCAGATACGCAGTATTTT.

V is TRBV6-2 or TRBV6-3 and J is TRBJ1-6; 9 positions match TRBD1. Per germline, CDR1 MNHEY and CDR2 SVGEGT. The CDR3 consists of 15 residues. Trimming removed 2 bases from V and 10 bases from J; junction bases left unmatched: 6. In DNA, the CDR3 is TGTGCCAGCAGTTACGCCCGACAGGGGGGGTCACCCCTCCACTTT. The encoded protein is CASSYARQGGSPLHF.

The DNA for the CDR3 is TGTGCCAGCAGTAGCCGAGACGGAGATTCACCCCTCCACTTT. It translates to CASSSRDGDSPLHF. The genes are TRBV2 and TRBJ1-6; D not resolved. The CDR3 contains 14 residues. Germline CDR1 reads SNHLY; CDR2 reads FYNNEI. V lost 5 bases and J lost 8, with 13 bases in between.

V gene TRBV5-1 combines with J gene TRBJ2-1; 12 nucleotides line up with TRBD2. CDR1 and CDR2 from the germline V gene are SGHRS and YFSETQ. This CDR3 region has 15 residues. J was trimmed by 7 bases and V by 7 bases; bases with no gene match: 9. CDR3 loop: CASRPLAGGKNEQFF. The DNA of the CDR3 is TGCGCCAGCCGTCCTCTAGCGGGGGGGAAAAATGAGCAGTTCTTC.

The V and J genes are TRBV4-1 and TRBJ1-2; D unclear. The V end was cut by 8 bases, the J end by 0 bases, with 16 bases between. This CDR3 contains 15 residues. CDR1 and CDR2 (germline): MGHRA, YSYEKL. The CDR3 bases are TGCGCCAGCTCCCCGGCGGCGGGAGCTAACTATGGCTACACCTTC. Translation gives CASSPAAGANYGYTF.

For the CDR3, the DNA is TGTGCCAGCAGCCCCTCCGGGACAGGGGGCCGAAACACCATATATTTT. This codes for CASSPSGTGGRNTIYF. The V gene is TRBV28, the J gene TRBJ1-3; 12 bases are shared with TRBD1. CDR3 length: 16 amino acids. Germline trimming cut 6 bases from V and 5 bases from J; bases unmatched to any gene: 8. Per the germline V gene, CDR1 is MDHEN and CDR2 is SYDVKM.

The chain employs TRBV5-4 and TRBJ2-7, with 7 bases lining up with TRBD1. Germline CDR1 reads SGHNT; CDR2 reads YYREEE (reference sequence). CDR3 length: 13 amino acids. J was trimmed by 2 bases and V by 4 bases; bases with no gene match: 3. The CDR3 DNA follows: TGTGCCAGCAGCCAGGGGGTAGCCTACGAGCAGTACTTC. Its protein is CASSQGVAYEQYF.

This clone was seen at least ten times. The V call is TRBV3-1 (or the pseudogene TRBV3-2), the J call TRBJ2-3; D remains ambiguous. V was shortened by 5 bases and J by 5 bases, with 8 bases between the two germline ends. The germline CDR1 and CDR2 sequences are LGHDT and YNNKEL (reference sequence). The CDR3 runs 12 residues. CDR3 coding DNA: TGTGCCAGCAGCACTTCCCAAGATACGCAGTATTTT. Amino acids: CASSTSQDTQYF.

This chain uses TRBV3-1 (or the pseudogene TRBV3-2) with TRBJ2-5, with 8 positions matching TRBD2. CDR3 length: 17 amino acids. Germline-derived CDR1 and CDR2 are LGHDT and YNNKEL (reference sequence). V shed 4 bases and J 5 bases; nucleotides not matched to a gene: 15. CDR3 protein: CASSPPISGGAGETQYF. The DNA for the CDR3 is TGTGCCAGCAGCCCCCCCATTTCCGGGGGGGCCGGGGAGACCCAGTACTTC.

A single count supports this clone. This chain links TRBV5-6 with TRBJ1-2, with TRBD1 as a possible D gene (5 bases). Germline V CDR1 and CDR2: SGHDT, YYEEEE. This CDR3 contains 18 residues. Between the trimmed V and J ends, which lost 0 bases and 3 bases, there was a span of 21 bases. This chain's CDR3 is CASSLGRAAGPSYYGYTF. The CDR3 DNA sequence: TGTGCCAGCAGCTTGGGTCGGGCGGCAGGGCCGTCCTACTATGGCTACACCTTC. The complete variable domain, with remaining parts taken from reference TRBV5-6 and TRBJ1-2, reads DAGVTQSPTHLIKTRGQQVTLRCSPKSGHDTVSWYQQALGQGPQFIFQYYEEEERQRGNFPDRFSGHQFPNYSSELNVNALLLGDSALYLCASSLGRAAGPSYYGYTFGSGTRLTVV.

V gene TRBV7-9 combines with J gene TRBJ1-1, with a tentative D call TRBD1 (6 bases). CDR3 length: 17 amino acids. Germline V gene data show CDR1 as SEHNR and CDR2 as FQNEAQ (reference sequence). The V end was cut by 4 bases, the J end by 3 bases, with 21 bases between. The CDR3 spells CASSWPTGRVVDTEAFF. The CDR3 coding sequence is TGTGCCAGCAGCTGGCCCACAGGGCGGGTGGTGGACACTGAAGCTTTCTTT. The entire variable domain, with the rest obtained from reference TRBV7-9 and TRBJ1-1, is as follows: DTGVSQNPRHKITKRGQNVTFRCDPISEHNRLYWYRQTLGQGPEFLTYFQNEAQLEKSRLLSDRFSAERPKGSFSTLEIQRTEQGDSAMYLCASSWPTGRVVDTEAFFGQGTRLTVV.